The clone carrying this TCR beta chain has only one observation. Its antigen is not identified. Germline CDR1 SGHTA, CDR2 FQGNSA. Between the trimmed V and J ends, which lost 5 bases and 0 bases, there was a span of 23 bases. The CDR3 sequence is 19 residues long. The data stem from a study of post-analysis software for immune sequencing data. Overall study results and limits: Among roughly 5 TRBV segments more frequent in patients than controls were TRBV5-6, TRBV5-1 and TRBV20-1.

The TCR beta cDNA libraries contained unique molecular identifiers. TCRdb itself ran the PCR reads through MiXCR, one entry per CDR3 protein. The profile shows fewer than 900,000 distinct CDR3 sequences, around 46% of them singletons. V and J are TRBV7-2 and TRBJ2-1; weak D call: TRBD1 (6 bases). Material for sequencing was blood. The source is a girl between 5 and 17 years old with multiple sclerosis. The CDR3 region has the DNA TGTGCCAGCAGCCCAGATTGGCCAGGGGCGGAGAGCTCCTACAATGAGCAGTTCTTC. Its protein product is CASSPDWPGAESSYNEQFF.